Following are 27 T cell receptor beta chains from one sample sequenced in a study of beta chain features in type 1 diabetes. Study-wide results and caveats: When Type 1 diabetes patients were examined, their TCRB CDR3s proved moderately but significantly shorter in all four CD4+ subsets.

Their antigen targets remain unknown. All of the isolated RNA was reverse transcribed, so expressed TCRB transcripts were sequenced. Data came from immunoSEQ multiplex PCR; TCRdb stores just in-frame clones and leaves some out. Among over 150,000 clones, around 8% were seen once, and the ten largest hold over 0.5%. The specimen was central memory CD4+ T cells from blood. These TCRs come from a woman under 30 with type 1 diabetes.

The gene calls are TRBV28 and TRBJ2-7; weak D call: TRBD1 (6 bases). The V and J ends lost 2 bases and 2 bases respectively, with 7 bases between them. Germline V gene data show CDR1 as MDHEN and CDR2 as SYDVKM. The CDR3 contains 13 residues. The CDR3 is CASSLPGAYEQYF. CDR3 nucleotide sequence: TGTGCCAGCAGTTTACCAGGGGCCTACGAGCAGTACTTC.

This clone was counted a few times. The chain employs TRBV20-1 and TRBJ2-3; D unresolved. CDR1 and CDR2 from the germline V gene are DFQATT and SNEGSKA (reference sequence). The CDR3 contains 11 residues. V was clipped by 6 bases and J by 7 bases, with 11 bases between them. In DNA form, the CDR3 reads TGCAGTGCAGGTGTCGGGTATACGCAGTATTTT. Protein sequence: CSAGVGYTQYF.

This clone was found a few times. V gene TRBV2 combines with J gene TRBJ2-7, with TRBD1 matching 9 bases. The ends lost 3 bases at V and 4 bases at J; junction bases unmatched: 7. The CDR3 is made up of 15 amino acids. CDR1 is SNHLY, CDR2 FYNNEI, per germline. CDR3 nucleotides: TGTGCCAGCAGTGAGATGGACAGGGGCGCTTACGAGCAGTACTTC. Protein sequence: CASSEMDRGAYEQYF. The whole variable domain, filled in from reference TRBV2 and TRBJ2-7, reads EPEVTQTPSHQVTQMGQEVILRCVPISNHLYFYWYRQILGQKVEFLVSFYNNEISEKSEIFDDQFSVERPDGSNFTLKIRSTKLEDSAMYFCASSEMDRGAYEQYFGPGTRLTVT.

This clone has more than one count but fewer than ten. V and J are TRBV15 and TRBJ1-4, with D possibly being TRBD1 (5 bases). Germline V gene sequence: CDR1 LNHNV, CDR2 YYDKDF (reference sequence). The CDR3 runs to 14 residues. V lost 6 bases and J lost 2, with 10 bases in between. CDR3 amino acids: CATREGPTNEKLFF. In DNA, the CDR3 is TGTGCCACCAGGGAGGGGCCGACTAATGAAAAACTGTTTTTT.

This clone was counted only a few times. V and J are TRBV7-3 and TRBJ2-5; D gene unclear. V dropped 2 bases and J dropped 5 bases, with 9 bases sitting between them. The CDR3 consists of 13 residues. Per the germline V gene, CDR1 is SGHTA and CDR2 is FQGTGA. CDR3 DNA sequence: TGTGCCAGCAGCTTAGGTGTCCGGGAGACCCAGTACTTC. It is translated as CASSLGVRETQYF.

The chain is built from TRBV6-1 and TRBJ1-6, with no clear D. CDR3 size: 15 residues. Trimming removed 4 bases at V and 7 bases at J, with 14 bases between. Germline assignment: CDR1 MNHNS and CDR2 SASEGT. The CDR3 protein is CASSGNRVSNSPLHF. CDR3 nucleotides: TGTGCCAGCAGTGGCAACCGGGTTTCCAATTCACCCCTCCACTTT.

This clone has a handful of counts. This chain uses TRBV4-3 with TRBJ1-4; D call uncertain. This CDR3 is 14 amino acids long. Deletions cut 2 bases from V and 5 bases from J, with 9 bases between. Germline-derived CDR1 and CDR2 are LGHNA and YSLEER. CDR3 nucleotides: TGCGCCAGCAGCCAACCAGGTGAAAATGAAAAACTGTTTTTT. This gives the protein CASSQPGENEKLFF.

The chain uses TRBV7-2 and TRBJ2-7; tentatively, D is TRBD2 (5 bases). From germline, CDR1 is SGHTA and CDR2 FQGNSA. The V and J ends lost 3 bases and 0 bases respectively, with 12 bases between them. The CDR3 has 15 residues. The CDR3 DNA is TGTGCCAGCAGCTTCAATGCTGGGAGCTCCTACGAGCAGTACTTC. Protein product: CASSFNAGSSYEQYF.

There are a few counts of this clone. The chain carries TRBV5-6 and TRBJ1-2, with D unresolved. Germline CDR1 reads SGHDT; CDR2 reads YYEEEE. V dropped 2 bases and J dropped 4 bases, with 9 bases sitting between them. This CDR3 has 13 amino acids. This chain's CDR3 is CASSFGEFYGYTF. DNA of the CDR3: TGTGCCAGCAGCTTCGGTGAATTCTATGGCTACACCTTC.

This clone appeared a few times. The chain joins TRBV2 to TRBJ2-2; 7 positions match TRBD1. The CDR3 runs 13 residues. V lost 7 bases, J lost 3 bases, and 2 bases stayed unmatched. Looked up from germline, CDR1 is SNHLY and CDR2 is FYNNEI. The CDR3 DNA follows: TGTGCCAGCATAAGGGGGCACACCGGGGAGCTGTTTTTT. This gives the protein CASIRGHTGELFF.

This clone was observed a handful of times. The V and J genes are TRBV6-5 and TRBJ2-2; D not certain. V lost 0 bases and J lost 7, with 9 bases in between. The CDR3 loop spans 14 amino acids. CDR1 and CDR2 (germline): MNHEY, SVGAGI. The CDR3 bases are TGTGCCAGCAGTTACTCGATCCGGAGCGGGGAGCTGTTTTTT. Protein sequence: CASSYSIRSGELFF.

This clone has a count of ten or more. The V and J genes are TRBV7-2 and TRBJ2-3, with 8 bases that match TRBD1. The CDR3 totals 16 residues. Germline V gene data show CDR1 as SGHTA and CDR2 as FQGNSA. The V gene end was trimmed by 3 bases and the J gene end by 1 base; junction bases not matched to a gene: 6. The CDR3 here is CASSLTTGVGTDTQYF. As DNA, the CDR3 is TGTGCCAGCAGCTTGACGACAGGGGTAGGCACAGATACGCAGTATTTT.

The sample holds a few counts of this clone. This rearrangement joins TRBV4-2 to TRBJ2-5; TRBD2 matches 10 bases. Losses at the gene ends were 0 bases for V and 5 bases for J; bases not matched to a gene: 9. Germline CDR1 reads LGHNA; CDR2 reads YNFKEQ. The CDR3 runs 17 residues. This CDR3 reads CASSQDRGNSGRETQYF. The DNA for the CDR3 is TGTGCCAGCAGCCAAGATCGCGGAAATAGCGGGAGGGAGACCCAGTACTTC.

This clone was picked up a small number of times. The sample carries other DNA sequences with the same CDR3. This rearrangement joins TRBV7-9 to TRBJ2-5, with TRBD1 matching over 9 bases. The ends lost 2 bases at V and 4 bases at J; junction bases unmatched: 2. The CDR3 covers 14 residues. Germline lookup yields CDR1 SEHNR and CDR2 FQNEAQ (reference sequence). In DNA form, the CDR3 reads TGTGCCAGCAGCTTAACAGGGGGCCTAGAGACCCAGTACTTC. Its translation is CASSLTGGLETQYF. The full variable domain, with the rest looked up from reference TRBV7-9 and TRBJ2-5, is DTGVSQNPRHKITKRGQNVTFRCDPISEHNRLYWYRQTLGQGPEFLTYFQNEAQLEKSRLLSDRFSAERPKGSFSTLEIQRTEQGDSAMYLCASSLTGGLETQYFGPGTRLLVL.

This clone was observed a few times. The chain combines TRBV6-1 with TRBJ2-4; 8 bases agree with TRBD1. Germline trimming cut 5 bases from V and 5 bases from J; bases unmatched to any gene: 2. The CDR3 covers 13 residues. Germline V gene sequence: CDR1 MNHNS, CDR2 SASEGT. The CDR3 DNA reads as TGTGCCAGCAGTCCAGGGGGCGAAAACATTCAGTACTTC. This sequence encodes CASSPGGENIQYF.

In its sample, this clone was seen many times. J is TRBJ2-4 and V is TRBV7-2; tentatively, D is TRBD2 (5 bases). This CDR3 region has 16 residues. V was pared by 7 bases and J by 1 base, with 17 bases between. Germline assignment: CDR1 SGHTA and CDR2 FQGNSA. This CDR3 reads CASNTPSAGAKNIQYF. The CDR3 bases are TGTGCCAGCAACACCCCCTCTGCGGGTGCCAAAAACATTCAGTACTTC.

This chain uses TRBV29-1 with TRBJ2-1, with 11 bases matching TRBD2. Germline assignment: CDR1 SQVTM and CDR2 ANQGSEA. The CDR3 spans 15 residues. The V gene end was trimmed by 6 bases and the J gene end by 4 bases; junction bases not matched to a gene: 8. The CDR3 nucleotides are TGCAGCGTGGACTTAGCGGGAGGGTCATACAATGAGCAGTTCTTC. Its translation: CSVDLAGGSYNEQFF.

The V call is TRBV7-2, the J call TRBJ2-5; D is possibly TRBD2 (6 bases). Per germline, CDR1 SGHTA and CDR2 FQGNSA. This CDR3 has 14 amino acids. V lost 7 bases and J 5 bases, leaving 17 bases between the germline ends. CDR3 residues: CASTLGGKGETQYF. Written as DNA, the CDR3 is TGTGCCAGCACCCTAGGCGGGAAGGGGGAGACCCAGTACTTC.

This chain joins TRBV2 and TRBJ1-1; TRBD1 is a possible D gene (5 bases). The CDR3 extends over 14 amino acids. Looked up from germline, CDR1 is SNHLY and CDR2 is FYNNEI. The V end lost 6 bases, the J end lost 1 base, and 12 bases lay between the germline ends. The CDR3 bases are TGTGCCAGCAGCTCCAGGGAGGGGAACACTGAAGCTTTCTTT. It specifies CASSSREGNTEAFF.

This clone appeared a few times. The J gene is TRBJ1-6, the V gene TRBV11-2; D is unresolved. Germline values: CDR1 SGHAT, CDR2 FQNNGV. V was cut by 1 base and J by 7 bases, with 8 bases left in between. The length of the CDR3 is 14 residues. CDR3 DNA: TGTGCCAGCAGCTTAGGGGCAAAAAATTCACCCCTCCACTTT. As protein: CASSLGAKNSPLHF.

This clone has a count of ten or more. This chain connects TRBV5-4 to TRBJ1-1, with D uncertain. Germline loops: CDR1 SGHNT, CDR2 YYREEE (reference sequence). This CDR3 spans 13 amino acids. V was pared by 6 bases and J by 1 base, with 10 bases between. CDR3 DNA: TGTGCCAGCAACCTCGGTAAGAACACTGAAGCTTTCTTT. This encodes CASNLGKNTEAFF.

The sample holds a few counts of this clone. This chain links TRBV28 with TRBJ1-1; D ambiguous. From germline, CDR1 is MDHEN and CDR2 SYDVKM. The CDR3 loop spans 12 amino acids. Trimming removed 7 bases at V and 5 bases at J, with 11 bases between. CDR3 sequence (DNA): TGTGCCAGCAAGCTCGTACAGACTGAAGCTTTCTTT. As protein: CASKLVQTEAFF.

This chain joins TRBV30 and TRBJ2-1, with a tentative D call TRBD2 (6 bases). CDR1 and CDR2 from the germline V gene are GTSNPN and SVGIG (reference sequence). The V end was cut by 2 bases, the J end by 0 bases, with 11 bases between. The CDR3 is made up of 15 amino acids. CDR3 residues: CAWSRDGSSYNEQFF. CDR3 bases: TGTGCCTGGAGTCGGGACGGGAGCTCCTACAATGAGCAGTTCTTC.

This clone showed up just a few times. The V gene is TRBV5-1, the J gene TRBJ2-3; 9 bases agree with TRBD1. V was pared by 4 bases and J by 2 bases, with 8 bases of the junction left unmatched. This CDR3 is built from 16 residues. Germline V CDR1 and CDR2: SGHRS, YFSETQ. The CDR3 nucleotides read TGCGCCAGCAGCCCCGGACAGGGGTCGGCCACAGATACGCAGTATTTT. Translated: CASSPGQGSATDTQYF.

The chain carries TRBV27 and TRBJ1-2; no clear D. From germline, CDR1 is MNHEY and CDR2 SMNVEV (reference sequence). With 1 base removed from V and 5 bases from J, the gap between germline ends came to 11 bases. The CDR3 extends over 14 amino acids. The CDR3 DNA follows: TGTGCCAGCAGTTTATTCGGGGTGGGGTATGGCTACACCTTC. Protein: CASSLFGVGYGYTF.

The gene calls are TRBV5-6 and TRBJ1-6, with D unclear. CDR1 SGHDT and CDR2 YYEEEE come from the germline V gene. V was clipped by 1 base and J by 6 bases, with 5 bases between them. The CDR3 runs 13 residues. Written as DNA, the CDR3 is TGTGCCAGCAGCTTGCGGTTTAATTCACCCCTCCACTTT. Its translation is CASSLRFNSPLHF.

The sample holds a few counts of this clone. The chain employs TRBV25-1 and TRBJ2-7; 9 bases map to TRBD1. Unmatched junction bases numbered 16, after V lost 8 bases and J lost 5 bases. The germline V gene encodes CDR1 MGHDK and CDR2 SYGVNS. This CDR3 is built from 16 residues. The CDR3 DNA reads as TGTGCCAGCGCAGGGGCCCCGGGACAGGGTTTGAACGAGCAGTACTTC. This encodes CASAGAPGQGLNEQYF.